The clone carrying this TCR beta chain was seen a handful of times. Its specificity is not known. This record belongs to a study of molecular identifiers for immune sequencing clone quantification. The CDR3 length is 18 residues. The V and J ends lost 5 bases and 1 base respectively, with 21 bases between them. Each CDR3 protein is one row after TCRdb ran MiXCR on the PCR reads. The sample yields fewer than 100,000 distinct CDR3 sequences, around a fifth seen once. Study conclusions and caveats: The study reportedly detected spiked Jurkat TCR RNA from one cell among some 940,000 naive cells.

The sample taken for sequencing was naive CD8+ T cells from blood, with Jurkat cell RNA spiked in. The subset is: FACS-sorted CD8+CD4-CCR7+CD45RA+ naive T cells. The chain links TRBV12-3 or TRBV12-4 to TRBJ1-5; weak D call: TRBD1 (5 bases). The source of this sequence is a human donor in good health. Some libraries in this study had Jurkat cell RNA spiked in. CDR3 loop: CASSLRHGGGLSNQPQHF. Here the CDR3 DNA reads TGTGCCAGCAGTCTCCGCCATGGGGGAGGGTTGAGCAATCAGCCCCAGCATTTT.